Each of the 5 T cell receptor beta chains below was sequenced from the same sample in a study of blood T cell repertoires in COVID-19. Generated by immunoSEQ multiplex PCR, the TCRdb table keeps only in-frame clones and is missing some. The sample has tens of thousands of clones; about 82% are singletons. Material: peripheral blood. These receptors all stem from a man in his fifties or sixties with active COVID-19.

This sequence joins TRBV5-4 and TRBJ2-5, with D maybe TRBD2 (6 bases). The V end was cut by 0 bases, the J end by 5 bases, with 11 bases between. Germline CDR1 reads SGHNT; CDR2 reads YYREEE (reference sequence). The CDR3 totals 14 residues. CDR3: CASSLVEGRETQYF. CDR3 coding DNA: TGTGCCAGCAGCTTGGTGGAGGGCCGGGAGACCCAGTACTTC.

The chain couples TRBV28 to TRBJ2-5, with TRBD2 matching 15 bases. The germline CDR1 and CDR2 sequences are MDHEN and SYDVKM. Trimming took 5 bases from V and 0 from J; bases not matched to a gene: 10. This CDR3 has 19 residues. CDR3 coding DNA: TGTGCCAGCAGTGACAGGCCGGGACTAGCGGGGGGATACCAAGAGACCCAGTACTTC. Amino acid sequence: CASSDRPGLAGGYQETQYF.

This clone is a singleton in its sample. The rearrangement joins TRBV6-5 to TRBJ2-1; tentative D call: TRBD2 (5 bases). Trimming stripped 10 bases from V and 0 bases from J, with 16 bases between. The CDR3 is made up of 15 amino acids. Germline V gene sequence: CDR1 MNHEY, CDR2 SVGAGI. CDR3 amino acids: CAIMGGPSSYNEQFF. The CDR3 DNA sequence: TGTGCCATAATGGGCGGGCCGAGCTCCTACAATGAGCAGTTCTTC.

The rearrangement uses TRBV5-4 and TRBJ1-2; 9 bases are shared with TRBD1. Germline CDR1 and CDR2: SGHNT and YYREEE (reference sequence). The CDR3 has 16 residues. The trim removed 2 bases at V and 6 bases at J, leaving 11 bases unmatched. The CDR3 sequence: CASSFGAAGQGHGYTF. Here the CDR3 DNA reads TGTGCCAGCAGCTTTGGGGCTGCGGGACAGGGCCATGGCTACACCTTC.

The V call is TRBV7-2, the J call TRBJ2-3; TRBD2 might be the D (6 bases). V dropped 4 bases and J dropped 0 bases, with 11 bases sitting between them. Germline V gives CDR1 SGHTA, CDR2 FQGNSA. The CDR3 runs to 15 residues. The CDR3 here is CASSYQGLSTDTQYF. CDR3 nucleotides: TGTGCCAGCAGCTACCAGGGACTTAGCACAGATACGCAGTATTTT. Filled out from reference TRBV7-2 and TRBJ2-3, the complete variable domain reads GAGVSQSPSNKVTEKGKDVELRCDPISGHTALYWYRQSLGQGLEFLIYFQGNSAPDKSGLPSDRFSAERTGGSVSTLTIQRTQQEDSAVYLCASSYQGLSTDTQYFGPGTRLTVL.